Listed here are 25 T cell receptor beta chains from one sample, sequenced in a study of T cells in Graves' hyperthyroidism and ophthalmopathy. Researchers amplified the TCR beta CDR3 regions from RNA transcripts. Carried out on the TCR CDR3, a first-round RT-PCR used the HTBI primer set. TCRdb re-called the multiplex PCR reads with MiXCR, one entry per CDR3 protein. Here the sample spans 700,000 to 850,000 distinct CDR3 sequences, around 40% being singletons. Sequencing was performed on blood. The receptors here all came from a woman aged 40 to 50 with Graves' hyperthyroidism.

This sequence joins TRBV12-3 or TRBV12-4 and TRBJ1-5; perhaps TRBD1 as D (5 bases). The CDR3 is 14 amino acids. The ends were cut back, 5 bases at V and 7 bases at J, with 15 bases in the middle. Here the CDR3 reads CASSGGRGRQPQHF. The CDR3 DNA reads as TGTGCCAGCAGTGGCGGCCGGGGCAGGCAGCCCCAGCATTTT.

This clonotype was seen repeatedly, ten times or more. The rearrangement joins TRBV7-2 to TRBJ1-4; tentatively, D is TRBD1 (6 bases). CDR1 and CDR2 (germline): SGHTA, FQGNSA. V was trimmed by 5 bases and J by 7 bases, leaving 14 bases between them. There are 14 residues in the CDR3. In DNA, the CDR3 is TGTGCCAGCAGCCCAGGGGCTGGGGTTGAAAAACTGTTTTTT. Translating gives CASSPGAGVEKLFF.

This chain connects TRBV9 to TRBJ1-2; 7 nucleotides agree with TRBD1. The CDR3 runs to 13 residues. The trim removed 3 bases at V and 8 bases at J, leaving 7 bases unmatched. Per the germline V gene, CDR1 is SGDLS and CDR2 is YYNGEE. In DNA, the CDR3 is TGTGCCAGCAGCGGAACACAGGGGCGAGGCTACACCTTC. Encoded protein: CASSGTQGRGYTF.

The CDR3 region is CASSPSGTGKDTIYF. The CDR3 DNA follows: TGTGCCAGCAGCCCGTCCGGGACAGGGAAGGACACCATATATTTT. The chain joins TRBV25-1 to TRBJ1-3; TRBD1 matches at 9 bases. J lost 8 bases, V lost 6 bases, and 11 bases had no gene match. CDR1 is MGHDK and CDR2 is SYGVNS in the germline V gene. This CDR3 contains 15 residues.

The J gene is TRBJ1-2, the V gene TRBV2; maybe TRBD1 (5 bases). CDR1 is SNHLY and CDR2 is FYNNEI in the germline V gene. This CDR3 spans 13 amino acids. The ends were cut back, 5 bases at V and 7 bases at J, with 14 bases in the middle. Here the CDR3 DNA reads TGTGCCAGCAGTTTCGGGGGGAATGGTGGCTACACCTTC. Protein product: CASSFGGNGGYTF.

Only a few counts were recorded for this clonotype. The chain links TRBV6-5 to TRBJ1-6, with unresolved D. The CDR3 contains 15 residues. Germline assignment: CDR1 MNHEY and CDR2 SVGAGI. With 2 bases removed from V and 9 bases from J, the gap between germline ends came to 14 bases. CDR3 sequence reads: CASSYDGLLGSPLHF. The CDR3 bases are TGTGCCAGCAGTTACGACGGCCTTCTGGGTTCACCCCTCCACTTT.

The chain uses TRBV12-3 or TRBV12-4 and TRBJ2-7, with 9 bases matching TRBD1. The junction had 7 bases not matched to a gene; V was cut back by 6 bases and J by 4 bases. This CDR3 has 14 residues. The CDR3 nucleotides are TGTGCCAGCAGGGTGGACAGGGGAGGGTACGAGCAGTACTTC. Protein: CASRVDRGGYEQYF.

At least ten counts were recorded for this clonotype. The J gene is TRBJ2-7, the V gene TRBV7-2, with a tentative D call TRBD2 (5 bases). This CDR3 contains 12 residues. Germline V gives CDR1 SGHTA, CDR2 FQGNSA. The ends were cut back, 11 bases at V and 0 bases at J, with 11 bases in the middle. The CDR3 bases are TGTGCCCCGGAGGACGGCTCCTACGAGCAGTACTTC. The encoded protein is CAPEDGSYEQYF.

This clonotype was observed many times. This chain uses TRBV10-3 with TRBJ1-2; TRBD1 is a possible D gene (5 bases). The CDR3 runs to 14 residues. The V gene's germline CDR1 is ENHRY and CDR2 SYGVKD. The V gene lost 7 bases and the J gene lost 0 bases, with 12 bases spanning the gap. This CDR3 reads CAITGAASNYGYTF. CDR3 nucleotide sequence: TGTGCCATCACTGGGGCCGCTTCTAACTATGGCTACACCTTC.

This clonotype came up a few times. The V and J genes are TRBV27 and TRBJ2-7, with D maybe TRBD1 (5 bases). Germline CDR1 reads MNHEY; CDR2 reads SMNVEV (reference sequence). Trimming removed 0 bases from V and 3 bases from J, with 6 bases in between. The length of the CDR3 is 13 residues. CDR3 region: CASSLSGVYEQYF. The CDR3 bases are TGTGCCAGCAGTTTATCAGGGGTCTACGAGCAGTACTTC.

Comments on this clonotype: One end of the junction is discordant with germline, which a read error may explain. The chain recombines TRBV7-6 with TRBJ2-3; D is unresolved. Looked up from germline, CDR1 is SGHVS and CDR2 is FNYEAQ. CDR3 length equals 12 residues. CDR3 residues: CASSFNTDAQYF. Written as DNA, the CDR3 is TGTGCCAGCAGCTTCAACACAGATGCGCAGTATTTT. Full variable domain (rest looked up from reference TRBV7-6 and TRBJ2-3): GAGVSQSPRYKVTKRGQDVALRCDPISGHVSLYWYRQALGQGPEFLTYFNYEAQQDKSGLPNDRFSAERPEGSISTLTIQRTEQRDSAMYRCASSFNTDAQYFGPGTRLTVL.

The CDR3 sequence: CSLEGDEYGYTF. CDR3 DNA: TGCAGCTTGGAGGGGGACGAATATGGCTACACCTTC. This chain uses TRBV29-1 with TRBJ1-2; tentatively, D is TRBD1 (6 bases). V was shortened by 8 bases and J by 5 bases, with 15 bases between the two germline ends. The germline gives CDR1 SQVTM, CDR2 ANQGSEA. This CDR3 has 12 amino acids.

Only a few counts were recorded for this clonotype. The V gene is TRBV4-1, the J gene TRBJ1-5; D unclear. CDR1 is MGHRA, CDR2 YSYEKL, per germline. V was trimmed by 3 bases and J by 4 bases, leaving 10 bases between them. The CDR3 has 14 amino acids. The CDR3 coding sequence is TGCGCCAGCAGCCATGGGCCGCGAAATCAGCCCCAGCATTTT. Its protein product is CASSHGPRNQPQHF.

This chain links TRBV6-1 with TRBJ2-2; 9 positions match TRBD1. This CDR3 region has 15 residues. V lost 4 bases to trimming and J lost 6 bases; unmatched junction nucleotides: 6. Germline CDR1 reads MNHNS; CDR2 reads SASEGT. The CDR3 loop reads CASSAGTGPSGELFF. CDR3 DNA sequence: TGTGCCAGCAGTGCCGGGACAGGGCCCTCCGGGGAGCTGTTTTTT.

About this clonotype itself: Possible read error: a much larger clone is one base away. The genes are TRBV20-1 and TRBJ2-5, with D perhaps TRBD2 (6 bases). Germline V gives CDR1 DFQATT, CDR2 SNEGSKA (reference sequence). The CDR3 loop spans 16 amino acids. V was trimmed by 4 bases and J by 5 bases, leaving 23 bases between them. Written as DNA, the CDR3 is TGCAGTGCTAACGGTGAAACGGGAGCAAGCGCGGAGACCCAGTACTTC. Its protein is CSANGETGASAETQYF.

Comment on this clonotype: A much larger clone sits a single nucleotide away, making a read error possible. CDR3 in amino acids: CSASQASYDHTF. Written as DNA, the CDR3 is TGCAGCGCGTCACAGGCCTCCTATGACCACACCTTC. This rearrangement joins TRBV29-1 to TRBJ1-2, with D perhaps TRBD1 (5 bases). Germline CDR1 and CDR2: SQVTM and ANQGSEA. This CDR3 has 12 residues. Trimming removed 7 bases from V and 12 bases from J, with 21 bases in between.

This clonotype was seen a few times. The V and J genes are TRBV9 and TRBJ1-1; unclear D gene. CDR3 length: 17 amino acids. Germline V CDR1 and CDR2: SGDLS, YYNGEE. The V gene lost 0 bases and the J gene lost 3 bases, with 18 bases spanning the gap. The CDR3 DNA reads as TGTGCCAGCAGCGTAGCTAAGGCAGTTGAGAAGCACACTGAAGCTTTCTTT. Encoded protein: CASSVAKAVEKHTEAFF.

This clonotype was counted between two and nine times. The chain joins TRBV7-2 to TRBJ2-7; D ambiguous. The J call may be mistaken, given a closer DNA end match to TRBJ2-4. Germline assignment: CDR1 SGHTA and CDR2 FQGNSA. This CDR3 contains 12 residues. The CDR3 sequence: CASSSGLNIQYF. CDR3 nucleotide sequence: TGTGCCAGCAGCTCAGGATTAAACATTCAGTACTTC.

The genes are TRBV20-1 and TRBJ2-5, with D possibly matching TRBD1 (5 bases). The J call is uncertain, as TRBJ2-7 better fits the DNA end. The germline V gene has CDR1 DFQATT and CDR2 SNEGSKA (reference sequence). The CDR3 has 14 amino acids. CDR3 nucleotide sequence: TGCAGTGCTAGGGGGAAGGCAGGGTCCTACGAGCAGTACTTC. Protein product: CSARGKAGSYEQYF.

Concerning this clonotype itself: This may come from a read error, since a much larger clone is one base off. Written as DNA, the CDR3 is TGCGCCAGCAAGGCCGGAATCGACAGCCCAGGCTACGCCTTC. This encodes CASKAGIDSPGYAF. V usage is TRBV5-1 and J usage is TRBJ1-2, with D possibly being TRBD1 (5 bases). This CDR3 contains 14 residues. Germline-derived CDR1 and CDR2 are SGHRS and YFSETQ.

V gene TRBV28 combines with J gene TRBJ1-2, with TRBD1 as a possible D gene (5 bases). The germline V and J ends were trimmed by 8 bases and 8 bases, with 21 bases remaining between them. Germline V gives CDR1 MDHEN, CDR2 SYDVKM. The CDR3 runs 14 residues. This CDR3 reads CASSPPGPAPGYTF. The CDR3 nucleotides read TGTGCCAGCTCACCCCCAGGGCCGGCCCCAGGCTACACCTTC.

Remarks on this clonotype: Germline and junction disagree at one end, which may indicate a read error. The chain joins TRBV6-5 to TRBJ1-2; 7 bases line up with TRBD1. The length of the CDR3 is 13 residues. Germline loops: CDR1 MNHEY, CDR2 SVGAGI. The chain's CDR3 is CASNRGGGDGHTF. CDR3 sequence (DNA): TGTGCCAGCAATCGAGGGGGCGGTGATGGCCACACCTTC.

The chain links TRBV6-5 to TRBJ1-6, with TRBD1 as a possible D gene (6 bases). CDR3 length: 16 residues. Germline assignment: CDR1 MNHEY and CDR2 SVGAGI. V gave up 5 bases and J gave up 11 bases, with 22 bases separating them. CDR3 coding DNA: TGTGCCAGCAGTAGCCCCGGGGGGCCCGGCGATCCACCCCTCCACTTT. Translation: CASSSPGGPGDPPLHF.

The V gene is TRBV15, the J gene TRBJ2-1; 8 nucleotides align to TRBD2. CDR1 is LNHNV, CDR2 YYDKDF, per germline (reference sequence). The V and J ends lost 3 bases and 6 bases, in that order; junction bases with no gene match: 16. The CDR3 totals 18 residues. Here the CDR3 DNA reads TGTGCCACCAGCAGTCCCCCGCGGCTAGCGGGTGAATCCAATGAGCAGTTCTTC. Encoded protein: CATSSPPRLAGESNEQFF.

This clonotype has a handful of counts. The gene calls are TRBV6-6 and TRBJ1-4, with no clear D. Germline assignment: CDR1 MNHNY and CDR2 SVGAGI (reference sequence). The V end lost 6 bases, the J end lost 7 bases, and 9 bases lay between the germline ends. The CDR3 is 12 residues long. The CDR3 loop is CASSPRSEKLFF. CDR3 bases: TGTGCCAGCAGCCCTCGGAGTGAAAAACTGTTTTTT.